The 21 T cell receptor beta chains given below trace back to one sample, sequenced in a study of cytomegalovirus exposure and HLA in healthy donors. PCR employed 60 Vbeta and 13 Jbeta primers. Generated by immunoSEQ multiplex PCR, the TCRdb table keeps only in-frame clones and is missing some. The sample holds roughly 100,000 clones, about 75% seen once. Source material: PBMCs. These receptors were taken from a man aged 50 or older in good health and CMV-seronegative.

The V and J genes are TRBV18 and TRBJ2-2; possibly TRBD1 for D (6 bases). The V gene's germline CDR1 is KGHSH and CDR2 LQKENI. This CDR3 has 15 residues. Deletions cut 5 bases from V and 1 base from J, with 11 bases between. CDR3 region: CASSSLTGNTGELFF. The DNA for the CDR3 is TGTGCCAGCTCATCGCTGACAGGGAACACCGGGGAGCTGTTTTTT.

This clone was observed a handful of times. V and J are TRBV7-9 and TRBJ2-1; D not resolved. Trimming removed 3 bases at V and 5 bases at J, with 8 bases between. CDR3 size: 13 residues. The germline gives CDR1 SEHNR, CDR2 FQNEAQ (reference sequence). The CDR3 region has the DNA TGTGCCAGCAGCTTTTTCACAGACAATGAGCAGTTCTTC. This gives the protein CASSFFTDNEQFF.

A remark on this clone: A read error may account for a junction end that differs from germline. This specimen includes other DNA sequences encoding the same CDR3. This rearrangement joins TRBV14 to TRBJ1-6; D gene ambiguous. This CDR3 comprises 16 residues. Germline V CDR1 and CDR2: SGHDN, FVKESK. The CDR3 DNA reads as TGTGCCAGCAGTCAAGACGGGATATCCTCTAATTCACCCCTCCACTTT. Amino acids: CASSQDGISSNSPLHF.

The chain recombines TRBV29-1 with TRBJ2-7, with 8 nucleotides matching TRBD1. Trimming removed 6 bases from V and 6 bases from J; junction bases left unmatched: 10. Germline CDR1 is SQVTM and CDR2 is ANQGSEA. This CDR3 comprises 13 residues. CDR3 amino acids: CSVHDRGGSEQYF. For the CDR3, the DNA is TGCAGCGTACATGACAGGGGCGGCTCCGAGCAGTACTTC.

This clone was counted a few times. This rearrangement joins TRBV2 to TRBJ2-3; 8 bases line up with TRBD2. The CDR3 is 16 amino acids. J lost 3 bases, V lost 6 bases, and 11 bases had no gene match. Germline CDR1 and CDR2: SNHLY and FYNNEI. CDR3 loop: CASRTRLAIVTDTQYF. The DNA of the CDR3 is TGTGCCAGCAGGACTCGACTAGCGATAGTAACAGATACGCAGTATTTT.

This clone has only a few counts. V and J are TRBV11-2 and TRBJ2-2; 7 bases are a match to TRBD2. With 5 bases clipped from V and 6 bases from J, the junction kept 9 bases outside the gene matches. This CDR3 has 15 residues. Germline assignment: CDR1 SGHAT and CDR2 FQNNGV. As DNA, the CDR3 is TGTGCCAGCAGCGAGGACGGGAGGACGGCCGGGGAGCTGTTTTTT. Protein sequence: CASSEDGRTAGELFF.

The rearrangement joins TRBV25-1 to TRBJ2-6, with TRBD1 matching 10 bases. The germline gives CDR1 MGHDK, CDR2 SYGVNS. J was trimmed by 0 bases and V by 6 bases; bases with no gene match: 5. The CDR3 totals 17 residues. CDR3 amino acids: CASSLRDRGSGANVLTF. CDR3 DNA sequence: TGTGCCAGCAGCCTTAGGGACAGGGGCTCTGGGGCCAACGTCCTGACTTTC. Looking up the rest from reference TRBV25-1 and TRBJ2-6 gives the full variable domain: EADIYQTPRYLVIGTGKKITLECSQTMGHDKMYWYQQDPGMELHLIHYSYGVNSTEKGDLSSESTVSRIRTEHFPLTLESARPSHTSQYLCASSLRDRGSGANVLTFGAGSRLTVL.

The rearrangement links TRBV7-2 to TRBJ2-3, with D unresolved. There are 16 residues in the CDR3. The V gene lost 1 base and the J gene lost 2 bases, with 13 bases spanning the gap. CDR1 is SGHTA and CDR2 is FQGNSA in the germline V gene. CDR3 sequence reads: CASSLVAGTLTDTQYF. Written as DNA, the CDR3 is TGTGCCAGCAGCTTAGTTGCAGGAACCCTCACAGATACGCAGTATTTT. The full variable domain, in which reference TRBV7-2 and TRBJ2-3 provide the parts outside the CDR3, is GAGVSQSPSNKVTEKGKDVELRCDPISGHTALYWYRQSLGQGLEFLIYFQGNSAPDKSGLPSDRFSAERTGGSVSTLTIQRTQQEDSAVYLCASSLVAGTLTDTQYFGPGTRLTVL.

The chain combines TRBV6-5 with TRBJ2-4; 7 bases match TRBD1. Trimming cost V 2 bases and J 8 bases; bases outside gene matches: 3. The CDR3 runs 13 residues. CDR1 is MNHEY and CDR2 is SVGAGI in the germline V gene. CDR3: CASSYDTGDIQYF. In DNA, the CDR3 is TGTGCCAGCAGTTACGATACAGGGGACATTCAGTACTTC.

The chain combines TRBV12-5 with TRBJ2-5, with a tentative D call TRBD1 (7 bases). CDR3 length: 15 amino acids. Germline assignment: CDR1 LGHNT and CDR2 FRNRAP. Trimming removed 0 bases from V and 2 bases from J, with 10 bases in between. CDR3 sequence reads: CASGLVQGRQETQYF. The DNA for the CDR3 is TGTGCTAGTGGTTTGGTACAGGGGAGGCAAGAGACCCAGTACTTC.

J is TRBJ1-5 and V is TRBV5-1, with D hard to call. Trimming cost V 0 bases and J 5 bases, with 6 bases left between them. The germline V gene has CDR1 SGHRS and CDR2 YFSETQ. The CDR3 runs 13 residues. The CDR3: CASSLEPDQPQHF. CDR3 bases: TGCGCCAGCAGCTTGGAGCCGGATCAGCCCCAGCATTTT. The whole variable domain, filled in from reference TRBV5-1 and TRBJ1-5, reads KAGVTQTPRYLIKTRGQQVTLSCSPISGHRSVSWYQQTPGQGLQFLFEYFSETQRNKGNFPGRFSGRQFSNSRSEMNVSTLELGDSALYLCASSLEPDQPQHFGDGTRLSIL.

This rearrangement joins TRBV5-6 to TRBJ2-3, with TRBD2 as a possible D gene (6 bases). This CDR3 spans 16 amino acids. The germline gives CDR1 SGHDT, CDR2 YYEEEE. V was pared by 0 bases and J by 2 bases, with 13 bases between. The CDR3 region is CASSLALAENTDTQYF. In DNA, the CDR3 is TGTGCCAGCAGCTTGGCCTTAGCGGAGAACACAGATACGCAGTATTTT. Filled out from reference TRBV5-6 and TRBJ2-3, the complete variable domain reads DAGVTQSPTHLIKTRGQQVTLRCSPKSGHDTVSWYQQALGQGPQFIFQYYEEEERQRGNFPDRFSGHQFPNYSSELNVNALLLGDSALYLCASSLALAENTDTQYFGPGTRLTVL.

The chain recombines TRBV7-2 with TRBJ2-5, with 8 bases matching TRBD1. The J segment lost 10 bases and the V segment lost 4 bases, leaving 5 bases of the junction unmatched. The CDR3 length is 12 residues. CDR1 is SGHTA, CDR2 FQGNSA, per germline. CDR3 amino acids: CASSYVGQDQYF. The CDR3 nucleotides read TGTGCCAGCAGCTACGTGGGACAGGACCAGTACTTC.

The gene calls are TRBV11-2 and TRBJ2-7; 7 nucleotides agree with TRBD1. Germline CDR1 is SGHAT and CDR2 is FQNNGV. The CDR3 has 14 residues. Germline trimming cut 1 base from V and 3 bases from J; bases unmatched to any gene: 3. CDR3 residues: CASSLGAGGYEQYF. For the CDR3, the DNA is TGTGCCAGCAGCTTAGGAGCAGGGGGCTACGAGCAGTACTTC.

The rearrangement joins TRBV18 to TRBJ2-7, with 9 bases identical to TRBD1. The V segment lost 3 bases and the J segment 0 bases; nucleotides outside the gene matches: 6. The germline gives CDR1 KGHSH, CDR2 LQKENI. The CDR3 is made up of 16 amino acids. The CDR3, as DNA: TGTGCCAGCTCACCCCCGGGACAGGGAGGCTCCTACGAGCAGTACTTC. Its translation: CASSPPGQGGSYEQYF.

The J gene is TRBJ2-7, the V gene TRBV5-4; perhaps TRBD2 as D (6 bases). V was shortened by 4 bases and J by 2 bases, with 16 bases between the two germline ends. The CDR3 totals 15 residues. Germline CDR1 reads SGHNT; CDR2 reads YYREEE (reference sequence). In DNA form, the CDR3 reads TGTGCCAGCAGCGGTCCGGGACTCTATACCTACGAGCAGTACTTC. Translation: CASSGPGLYTYEQYF. Full variable domain (rest looked up from reference TRBV5-4 and TRBJ2-7): ETGVTQSPTHLIKTRGQQVTLRCSSQSGHNTVSWYQQALGQGPQFIFQYYREEENGRGNFPPRFSGLQFPNYSSELNVNALELDDSALYLCASSGPGLYTYEQYFGPGTRLTVT.

The chain has TRBV6-5 and TRBJ1-2; D call uncertain. Germline assignment: CDR1 MNHEY and CDR2 SVGAGI. The CDR3 totals 13 residues. Between the trimmed V and J ends, which lost 7 bases and 8 bases, there was a span of 17 bases. In nucleotides, the CDR3 is TGTGCCAGCAAGAGGACTGATTCGCCCGGCTACACCTTC. Translation: CASKRTDSPGYTF.

V gene TRBV21-1 combines with J gene TRBJ1-5; no check of the table's D call, TRBD1, against the DNA was made. TRBV21-1 is flagged as a pseudogene. This CDR3 has 18 amino acids. As DNA, the CDR3 is TGTGCCAGCAGCACACTTCGGGACAGGGGGCGCCTAAGTCAGCCCCAGCATTTT. The encoded protein is CASSTLRDRGRLSQPQHF.

This chain uses TRBV28 with TRBJ2-7; 9 nucleotides line up with TRBD1. The CDR3 has 17 residues. The V gene's germline CDR1 is MDHEN and CDR2 SYDVKM. Germline trimming cut 6 bases from V and 5 bases from J; bases unmatched to any gene: 17. The CDR3: CASSGPTSGQGSNEQYF. CDR3 DNA: TGTGCCAGCAGCGGACCAACATCGGGACAGGGTAGCAACGAGCAGTACTTC.

This chain uses TRBV5-1 with TRBJ2-5; 13 bases are a match to TRBD2. Trimming cost V 2 bases and J 4 bases; bases outside gene matches: 5. The germline gives CDR1 SGHRS, CDR2 YFSETQ. This CDR3 contains 16 residues. CDR3 sequence reads: CASSFWTSGGLETQYF. CDR3 in DNA: TGCGCCAGCAGCTTTTGGACTAGCGGGGGTTTAGAGACCCAGTACTTC.

The gene calls are TRBV5-1 and TRBJ1-1; a possible D gene is TRBD1 (5 bases). Trimming took off 4 bases at V and 0 bases at J, with 7 bases between the two ends. The CDR3 spans 13 residues. From germline, CDR1 is SGHRS and CDR2 YFSETQ. The chain's CDR3 is CASSGGVNTEAFF. CDR3 DNA sequence: TGCGCCAGCAGCGGAGGGGTGAACACTGAAGCTTTCTTT.